This T cell receptor (beta chain) is drawn from a study of CD8+ T cells in alopecia areata. RNA extraction and reverse transcription yielded cDNA as sequencing template. Some clones are missing from TCRdb's copy, which holds only in-frame ones; the method was immunoSEQ multiplex PCR. The sample lists 98,000 or so clones, 55% to 70% seen once, with 20% to 30% in the top ten. V dropped 5 bases and J dropped 4 bases, with 12 bases sitting between them. Germline loops: CDR1 LGHNA, CDR2 YNFKEQ. The CDR3 has 14 amino acids. Sequenced: NKG2D-low CD8+ T cells sorted from blood. The J gene is TRBJ2-1, the V gene TRBV4-2; D unclear. This sequence originates from a human donor with alopecia areata. The CDR3 region has the DNA TGTGCCAGCAGCTTAGGCTTACTTTACAATGAGCAGTTCTTC. It translates to CASSLGLLYNEQFF.